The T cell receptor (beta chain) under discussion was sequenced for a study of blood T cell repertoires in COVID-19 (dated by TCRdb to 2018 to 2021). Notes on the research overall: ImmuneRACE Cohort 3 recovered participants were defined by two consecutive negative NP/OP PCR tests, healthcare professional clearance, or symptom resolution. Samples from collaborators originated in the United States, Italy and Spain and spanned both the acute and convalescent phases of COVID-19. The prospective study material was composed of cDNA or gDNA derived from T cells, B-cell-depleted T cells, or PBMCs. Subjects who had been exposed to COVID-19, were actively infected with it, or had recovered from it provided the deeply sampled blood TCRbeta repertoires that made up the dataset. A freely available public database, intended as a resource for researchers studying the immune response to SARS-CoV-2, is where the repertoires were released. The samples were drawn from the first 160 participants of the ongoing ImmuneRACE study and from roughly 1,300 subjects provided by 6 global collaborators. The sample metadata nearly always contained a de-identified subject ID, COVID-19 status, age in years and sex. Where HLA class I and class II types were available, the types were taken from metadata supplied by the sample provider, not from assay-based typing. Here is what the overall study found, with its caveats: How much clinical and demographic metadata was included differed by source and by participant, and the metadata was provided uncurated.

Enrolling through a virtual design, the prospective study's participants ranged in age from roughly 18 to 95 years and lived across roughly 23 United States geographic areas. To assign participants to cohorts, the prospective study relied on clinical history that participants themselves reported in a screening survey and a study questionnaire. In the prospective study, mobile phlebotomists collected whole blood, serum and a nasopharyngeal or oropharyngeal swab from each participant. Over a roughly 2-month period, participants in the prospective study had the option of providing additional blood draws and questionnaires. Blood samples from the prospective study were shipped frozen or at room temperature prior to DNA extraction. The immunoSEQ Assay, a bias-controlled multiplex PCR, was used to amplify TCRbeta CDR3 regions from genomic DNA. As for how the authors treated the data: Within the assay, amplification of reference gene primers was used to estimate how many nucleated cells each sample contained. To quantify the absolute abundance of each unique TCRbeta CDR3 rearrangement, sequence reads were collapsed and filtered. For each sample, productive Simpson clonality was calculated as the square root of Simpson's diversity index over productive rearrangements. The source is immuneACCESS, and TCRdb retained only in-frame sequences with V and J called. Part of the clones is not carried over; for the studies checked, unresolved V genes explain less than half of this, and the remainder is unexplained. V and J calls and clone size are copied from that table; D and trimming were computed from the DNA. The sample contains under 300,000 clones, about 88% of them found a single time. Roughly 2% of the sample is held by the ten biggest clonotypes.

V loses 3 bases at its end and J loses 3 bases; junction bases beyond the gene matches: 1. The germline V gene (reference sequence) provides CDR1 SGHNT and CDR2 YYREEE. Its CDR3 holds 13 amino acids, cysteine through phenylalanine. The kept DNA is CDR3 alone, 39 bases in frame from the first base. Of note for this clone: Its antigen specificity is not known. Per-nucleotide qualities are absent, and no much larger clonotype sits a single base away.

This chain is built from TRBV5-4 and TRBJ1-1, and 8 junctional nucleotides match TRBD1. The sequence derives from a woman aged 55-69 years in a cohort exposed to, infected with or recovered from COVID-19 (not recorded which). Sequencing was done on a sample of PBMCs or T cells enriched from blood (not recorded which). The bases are TGTGCCAGCAGCTGGGACAGGCACACTGAAGCTTTCTTT. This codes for CASSWDRHTEAFF.